This T cell receptor (beta chain) was retrieved from a study of T cells in Graves' hyperthyroidism and ophthalmopathy. PBMCs came from more than 9 ml fresh peripheral blood. TCR beta CDR3 sequences were amplified from RNA transcripts. The study used the HTBI primer set for a first-round RT-PCR of the TCR CDR3. One entry per CDR3 protein, called by TCRdb with MiXCR from the multiplex PCR reads. The table shows hundreds of thousands of distinct CDR3 sequences, with less than 15% occurring only once. Trimming removed 8 bases at V and 3 bases at J, with 14 bases between. The CDR3 has 13 residues. CDR1 is SNHLY and CDR2 is FYNNEI in the germline V gene. Findings and caveats of the study: Clonotypes that were expanded in thyroid above 0.001 mostly appeared in blood too. From stable hyperthyroidism, ophthalmopathy was set apart by a 13 V-J model. In validation, the model predicted ophthalmopathy. These predictions came a median approximately 6.5 months before onset.

This clonotype has ten or more counts. The target antigen is unknown. V and J are TRBV2 and TRBJ2-7; possibly TRBD2 for D (6 bases). Sequencing was done on a sample of blood. This sequence was found in a woman aged 18-30 years with Graves' hyperthyroidism. CDR3 protein: CASDLEGFYEQYF. CDR3 DNA sequence: TGTGCCAGCGACTTGGAGGGTTTCTACGAGCAGTACTTC. Combining the CDR3 with reference TRBV2 and TRBJ2-7 gives the whole variable domain EPEVTQTPSHQVTQMGQEVILRCVPISNHLYFYWYRQILGQKVEFLVSFYNNEISEKSEIFDDQFSVERPDGSNFTLKIRSTKLEDSAMYFCASDLEGFYEQYFGPGTRLTVT.